The rows below give T cell receptor beta chains drawn from one sample of a study of blood T cell repertoires in COVID-19. Data came from immunoSEQ multiplex PCR; TCRdb stores just in-frame clones and leaves some out. The table includes approximately 260,000 clones, 90% detected once. The sequenced sample was peripheral blood. The source is a woman aged 55-69 years with COVID-19, enrolled during active disease. CDR3s include the opening cysteine and the closing phenylalanine or tryptophan. Each record gives: V gene, D gene, J gene, clone size, CDR3 protein, CDR3 DNA. A D gene is named only where the DNA matches it firmly. The size entry is marked missing in some rows and otherwise reads once, few, many or a size class.

TRBV3-1/TRBV3-2	.	TRBJ1-4	.	CASSQVRGGNEKLFF	TGTGCCAGCAGCCAAGTCAGGGGCGGTAATGAAAAACTGTTTTTT
TRBV25-1	.	TRBJ1-2	.	CASSAPGQIYGYTF	TGTGCCAGCAGTGCTCCAGGACAGATCTATGGCTACACCTTC
TRBV5-1	.	TRBJ1-4	.	CASTSNRVGTDEKLFF	TGCGCCAGCACCTCAAACCGAGTTGGGACTGATGAAAAACTGTTTTTT
TRBV6-5	TRBD1	TRBJ1-2	.	CASSRTGDGYTF	TGTGCCAGCAGCCGCACAGGGGATGGCTACACCTTC
TRBV6-5	TRBD2	TRBJ2-2	.	CASSPLAVGPGELFF	TGTGCCAGCAGTCCCCTAGCGGTGGGGCCCGGGGAGCTGTTTTTT
TRBV6-5	TRBD1	TRBJ2-7	.	CASSLGQRTGEQYF	TGTGCCAGCAGTTTGGGACAGCGCACTGGGGAGCAGTACTTC
TRBV6-5	.	TRBJ1-1	.	CASRIQVLNTEAFF	TGTGCCAGCAGGATACAGGTCCTGAACACTGAAGCTTTCTTT
TRBV7-3	.	TRBJ2-7	.	CASSFMTLFPPPYEQYF	TGTGCCAGCAGCTTTATGACTCTTTTCCCCCCTCCCTACGAGCAGTACTTC
TRBV6-4	TRBD1	TRBJ1-1	once	CASSPDREGEAFF	TGTGCCAGCAGTCCGGACAGGGAAGGCGAAGCTTTCTTT
TRBV3-1/TRBV3-2	.	TRBJ1-1	.	CASSQANTEAFF	TGTGCCAGCAGCCAAGCAAATACTGAAGCTTTCTTT
TRBV15	TRBD1	TRBJ2-3	.	CATTTRDRYTDTQYF	TGTGCCACCACAACTAGGGACAGATACACAGATACGCAGTATTTT
TRBV6-5	TRBD1	TRBJ1-3	.	CASSRTGAGNTIYF	TGTGCCAGCAGCCGGACAGGGGCTGGAAACACCATATATTTT
TRBV9	TRBD1	TRBJ2-1	.	CASSGSGGSVGNEQFF	TGTGCCAGCAGCGGCTCAGGGGGCTCGGTGGGCAATGAGCAGTTCTTC
TRBV7-3	TRBD2	TRBJ2-1	.	CASSPQRGASYNEQFF	TGTGCCAGCAGCCCCCAGCGGGGGGCCTCCTACAATGAGCAGTTCTTC
TRBV7-2	TRBD2	TRBJ2-5	.	CASSRLLAGGGETQYF	TGTGCCAGCAGCCGGTTACTAGCGGGGGGCGGTGAGACCCAGTACTTC
TRBV6-5	.	TRBJ1-5	.	CASQALAGQPQHF	TGTGCCAGCCAGGCTTTAGCGGGACAGCCCCAGCATTTT
TRBV5-4	.	TRBJ2-1	.	CASSLQGKDEQFF	TGTGCCAGCAGCTTGCAGGGGAAAGATGAGCAGTTCTTC
TRBV9	TRBD1	TRBJ1-6	.	CASSEQGANGPLHF	TGTGCCAGCAGCGAACAGGGGGCAAACGGACCCCTCCACTTT
TRBV3-1/TRBV3-2	.	TRBJ1-3	.	CASSQSRTDSGNTIYF	TGTGCCAGCAGCCAATCACGCACAGATTCTGGAAACACCATATATTTT
TRBV4-2	TRBD1	TRBJ1-2	.	CASSQGGTGANYGYTF	TGTGCCAGCAGCCAAGGGGGGACAGGGGCCAACTATGGCTACACCTTC
TRBV7-9	TRBD1	TRBJ1-5	.	CASSVGDRGSGQPQHF	TGTGCCAGCAGCGTTGGGGACAGGGGGTCCGGGCAGCCCCAGCATTTT
TRBV18	TRBD1	TRBJ1-2	.	CASSPAGTGEAGGYTF	TGTGCCAGCTCACCAGCCGGGACAGGGGAAGCTGGAGGCTACACCTTC
TRBV2	.	TRBJ1-1	.	CASGGRDMNTEAFF	TGTGCCAGCGGGGGGAGGGACATGAACACTGAAGCTTTCTTT
TRBV27	.	TRBJ2-1	.	CASSLLGTSNNEQFF	TGTGCCAGCAGTTTACTTGGGACTTCTAACAATGAGCAGTTCTTC
TRBV7-9	.	TRBJ2-7	.	CASSLDRSPTIQYF	TGTGCCAGCAGCTTAGATCGGAGTCCTACGATCCAGTACTTC
TRBV7-2	TRBD2	TRBJ2-7	.	CASSLVGGRLNEQYF	TGTGCCAGCAGCTTAGTCGGGGGGAGGCTGAACGAGCAGTACTTC
TRBV4-2	TRBD1	TRBJ2-2	.	CASSPGTGTGELFF	TGTGCCAGCAGCCCTGGGACAGGCACCGGGGAGCTGTTTTTT
TRBV11-3	.	TRBJ1-3	once	CASSQRISGNTIYF	TGTGCCAGCTCCCAGCGGATCTCTGGAAACACCATATATTTT
TRBV19	.	TRBJ1-1	few	CASSGRGLNTEAFF	TGTGCCAGTAGTGGGAGGGGATTGAACACTGAAGCTTTCTTT
TRBV13	TRBD1	TRBJ1-4	.	CASSRWTGGNEKLFF	TGTGCCAGCAGCCGATGGACAGGGGGGAATGAAAAACTGTTTTTT
TRBV19	.	TRBJ2-5	.	CASSINREETQYF	TGTGCCAGTAGTATCAACAGGGAAGAGACCCAGTACTTC
TRBV5-5	.	TRBJ1-5	few	CASSLAGMGNQPQHF	TGTGCCAGCAGCTTGGCAGGTATGGGCAATCAGCCCCAGCATTTT
TRBV6-4	.	TRBJ2-3	.	CASSITGSTDTQYF	TGTGCCAGCAGTATTACGGGGAGCACAGATACGCAGTATTTT
TRBV4-2	.	TRBJ2-2	.	CASSQDTKEDPAGELFF	TGTGCCAGCAGCCAAGATACCAAAGAGGATCCGGCCGGGGAGCTGTTTTTT
TRBV10-2	.	TRBJ1-4	.	CASSDRFRQENEKLFF	TGCGCCAGCAGCGATCGATTCCGACAGGAAAATGAAAAACTGTTTTTT
TRBV21-1	.	TRBJ2-7	.	CASSKVAASGYYEQYF	TGTGCCAGCAGCAAAGTCGCGGCTAGCGGGTACTACGAGCAGTACTTC
TRBV7-2	.	TRBJ1-1	.	CASSPETFAGEAFF	TGTGCCAGCAGCCCGGAGACATTCGCGGGTGAAGCTTTCTTT
TRBV11-2	TRBD1	TRBJ2-1	.	CASSLLGTGVHEQFF	TGTGCCAGCAGCCTCCTCGGGACAGGGGTTCATGAGCAGTTCTTC
TRBV4-2	TRBD1	TRBJ1-2	.	CASSLIPGQGRANYGYTF	TGTGCCAGCAGCCTAATTCCGGGACAGGGAAGAGCTAACTATGGCTACACCTTC
TRBV25-1	TRBD1	TRBJ1-1	once	CASSAAGTGGNEAFF	TGTGCCAGCAGTGCAGCCGGGACAGGGGGGAATGAGGCTTTCTTT
TRBV5-4	.	TRBJ2-2	.	CASSRATSILHTGELFF	TGTGCCAGCAGTCGCGCGACTAGTATTCTTCACACCGGGGAGCTGTTTTTT
TRBV6-4	.	TRBJ2-2	.	CASSDSGQPGTGELFF	TGTGCCAGCAGTGACTCGGGACAACCTGGCACCGGGGAGCTGTTTTTT
TRBV19	.	TRBJ2-3	.	CASRLDTTDTQYF	TGTGCCAGTAGGTTAGACACCACAGATACGCAGTATTTT
TRBV7-2	.	TRBJ1-2	.	CASSLASSGAANYGYTF	TGTGCCAGCAGCTTAGCTTCGTCGGGTGCAGCGAACTATGGCTACACCTTC
TRBV7-3	TRBD2	TRBJ2-5	.	CASSFNGGSQETQYF	TGTGCCAGCAGCTTCAACGGGGGGTCACAAGAGACCCAGTACTTC
TRBV3-1/TRBV3-2	.	TRBJ1-1	.	CASSIELNTEAFF	TGTGCCAGCAGTATAGAGTTGAACACTGAAGCTTTCTTT
TRBV6-5	.	TRBJ1-1	.	CASRLDKNTEAFF	TGTGCCAGCAGGCTGGACAAGAACACTGAAGCTTTCTTT
TRBV19	TRBD1	TRBJ1-2	once	CASRLTGRDYGYTF	TGTGCCAGTAGGCTGACAGGGAGAGACTATGGCTACACCTTC
TRBV9	TRBD1	TRBJ2-7	few	CASSRDRADEQYF	TGTGCCAGCAGCCGTGACAGGGCCGACGAGCAGTACTTC
TRBV7-2	TRBD1	TRBJ1-5	.	CASSWIGQGDQPQHF	TGTGCCAGCAGCTGGATTGGACAGGGTGATCAGCCCCAGCATTTT